The source of this T cell receptor beta chain is a study of human versus mouse CDR3 diversity and MHC coevolution. Sequencing was performed with immunoSEQ multiplex PCR; in TCRdb, only in-frame clones are kept and a portion is missing. The data contain roughly 80,000 clones, just under 95% of them singletons. The CDR3 is 15 amino acids. Germline CDR1 KGHSH, CDR2 LQKENI. The J segment lost 6 bases and the V segment lost 3 bases, leaving 10 bases of the junction unmatched. Sequenced input: naive CD4+ T cells from blood. Specified subset: CD45RO-negative CD62L-positive naive CD4 T cells. The receptor comes from a person aged 30-70 years in good health. The genes are TRBV18 and TRBJ1-1; 7 nucleotides line up with TRBD1. CDR3 in DNA: TGTGCCAGCTCACCGACGGACAGGCTGGGCGCTGAAGCTTTCTTT. Amino acid sequence: CASSPTDRLGAEAFF.